What follows are 17 T cell receptor beta chains derived from one specimen sequenced in a study of CD8+ T cells in alopecia areata. Indicated treatment: oral pan-JAK inhibitor, 5-10 mg twice daily. Once RNA had been extracted, it was reverse transcribed into cDNA to act as the sequencing template. The table came from immunoSEQ multiplex PCR; TCRdb's copy has only in-frame clones and leaves some out. Among some 190,000 clones listed, more than 55% were seen once. The material sequenced was CD4+ T cells sorted from blood, taken around week 50, from a patient treated with tofacitinib. Receptors were obtained from a human donor with alopecia areata.

This clone showed up many times. The V and J genes are TRBV7-2 and TRBJ2-1; 8 bases line up with TRBD1. Germline V lookup: CDR1 SGHTA, CDR2 FQGNSA. This CDR3 contains 15 residues. Trimming removed 5 bases from V and 4 bases from J; junction bases left unmatched: 7. CDR3 nucleotides: TGTGCCAGCAGCAACGACAGGGGTTGGTACAATGAGCAGTTCTTC. This sequence encodes CASSNDRGWYNEQFF.

Concerning this clone: Other DNA sequences in this sample translate to the same CDR3. This chain links TRBV29-1 with TRBJ2-7, with D maybe TRBD1 (6 bases). The CDR3 is made up of 11 amino acids. V lost 4 bases and J 2 bases, leaving 6 bases between the germline ends. Germline V gene lookup returns CDR1 SQVTM and CDR2 ANQGSEA. CDR3 in amino acids: CSVGQAYEQYF. In nucleotides, the CDR3 is TGCAGCGTTGGACAGGCCTACGAGCAGTACTTC.

This clone was detected once. The rearrangement joins TRBV30 to TRBJ1-1; no firm D call. The ends were cut back, 4 bases at V and 1 base at J, with 10 bases in the middle. CDR3 length: 13 residues. From germline, CDR1 is GTSNPN and CDR2 SVGIG (reference sequence). In DNA form, the CDR3 reads TGTGCCTGGATAAAACAGACGAACACTGAAGCTTTCTTT. Its protein is CAWIKQTNTEAFF.

This clone was observed a single time. V gene TRBV18 combines with J gene TRBJ2-5; TRBD2 matches at 7 bases. The CDR3 is made up of 15 amino acids. The ends lost 3 bases at V and 4 bases at J; junction bases unmatched: 8. CDR1 KGHSH and CDR2 LQKENI come from the germline V gene. CDR3 bases: TGTGCCAGCTCACCCAATCGCGGGACTACAGAGACCCAGTACTTC. Protein: CASSPNRGTTETQYF.

The rearrangement links TRBV11-1 to TRBJ1-1; 10 bases match TRBD1. The CDR3 spans 17 residues. The germline V gene encodes CDR1 SGHAT and CDR2 FQDESV (reference sequence). The J segment lost 1 base and the V segment lost 5 bases, leaving 10 bases of the junction unmatched. DNA for the CDR3: TGTGCCAGCAGCCCTGACAGGGGGCGTTTGGCGAACACTGAAGCTTTCTTT. Translation: CASSPDRGRLANTEAFF.

The J gene is TRBJ2-3, the V gene TRBV27; D not resolved. The CDR3 runs 14 residues. Germline CDR1 reads MNHEY; CDR2 reads SMNVEV (reference sequence). V was shortened by 5 bases and J by 1 base, with 10 bases between the two germline ends. The CDR3 sequence is CASSPTWGTDTQYF. The CDR3 bases are TGTGCCAGCAGTCCCACGTGGGGCACAGATACGCAGTATTTT.

The rearrangement uses TRBV7-9 and TRBJ1-1, with 8 bases aligning to TRBD1. V lost 8 bases to trimming and J lost 1 base; unmatched junction nucleotides: 3. In germline, CDR1 is SEHNR, CDR2 FQNEAQ (reference sequence). This CDR3 spans 13 amino acids. This CDR3 is CASRDRSNTEAFF. Here the CDR3 DNA reads TGTGCCAGCCGGGACAGGTCGAACACTGAAGCTTTCTTT.

The V gene is TRBV29-1, the J gene TRBJ1-1; no clear D. The CDR3 consists of 14 residues. V was shortened by 5 bases and J by 5 bases, with 18 bases between the two germline ends. The germline CDR1 and CDR2 sequences are SQVTM and ANQGSEA. The CDR3 spells CSVFEGSRGTEAFF. CDR3 coding DNA: TGCAGCGTTTTCGAGGGATCCAGAGGGACTGAAGCTTTCTTT.

This clone appeared a few times. The DNA for the CDR3 is TGTGCCAGCAGTACCACTAGCGGGGGGCTAAATACGCAGTATTTT. The encoded protein is CASSTTSGGLNTQYF. The chain has TRBV6-4 and TRBJ2-3; 12 bases fit TRBD2. The CDR3 is 15 amino acids. CDR1 and CDR2 (germline): MRHNA, SNTAGT. V lost 5 bases to trimming and J lost 7 bases; unmatched junction nucleotides: 7.

This clone appeared once. The rearrangement links TRBV30 to TRBJ1-2; 12 bases map to TRBD1. V shed 4 bases and J 2 bases; nucleotides not matched to a gene: 2. The CDR3 totals 14 residues. Per the germline V gene, CDR1 is GTSNPN and CDR2 is SVGIG (reference sequence). CDR3 nucleotides: TGTGCCTGGACCGGGACAGGGGGCAACTATGGCTACACCTTC. As protein: CAWTGTGGNYGYTF.

The chain has TRBV13 and TRBJ2-1; tentatively, D is TRBD1 (5 bases). This CDR3 region has 16 residues. In germline, CDR1 is PRHDT, CDR2 FYEKMQ (reference sequence). The V gene lost 4 bases and the J gene lost 6 bases, with 19 bases spanning the gap. The CDR3 DNA reads TGTGCCAGCAGCTCGAAAGGGGCAGGGTTACTCAATGAGCAGTTCTTC. Translated, it gives CASSSKGAGLLNEQFF.

The chain links TRBV18 to TRBJ2-5, with D perhaps matching TRBD2 (6 bases). Germline CDR1 and CDR2: KGHSH and LQKENI. CDR3 length: 13 residues. The V and J ends lost 3 bases and 4 bases respectively, with 9 bases between them. CDR3 region: CASSPGGGETQYF. In DNA form, the CDR3 reads TGTGCCAGCTCACCCGGGGGAGGAGAGACCCAGTACTTC.

The rearrangement uses TRBV6-6 and TRBJ2-7; 11 bases match TRBD2. Per germline, CDR1 MNHNY and CDR2 SVGAGI (reference sequence). The CDR3 loop spans 14 amino acids. V was pared by 8 bases and J by 2 bases, with 5 bases of the junction left unmatched. The CDR3 is CASCLTSGAYEQYF. CDR3 nucleotide sequence: TGTGCCAGCTGTTTGACTAGCGGGGCCTACGAGCAGTACTTC.

This chain joins TRBV18 and TRBJ1-4; D is unresolved. This CDR3 region has 13 residues. Germline lookup yields CDR1 KGHSH and CDR2 LQKENI. The V and J ends lost 3 bases and 16 bases respectively, with 18 bases between them. CDR3 in DNA: TGTGCCAGCTCACCTCTCTCAGACTATCCTACGTTTTTT. As protein: CASSPLSDYPTFF.

As for this clone: One junction end does not reproduce the germline sequence, and a read error may be involved. J is TRBJ1-2 and V is TRBV28; the D gene is possibly TRBD1 (5 bases). Per the germline V gene, CDR1 is MDHEN and CDR2 is SYDVKM. The CDR3 totals 11 residues. The CDR3 DNA reads as TGTGCCAGCAGTAAAGACAGAACGCCCCGCTTC. Amino acids: CASSKDRTPRF.

The chain is built from TRBV27 and TRBJ1-2, with D possibly being TRBD1 (5 bases). V dropped 7 bases and J dropped 7 bases, with 16 bases sitting between them. CDR1 is MNHEY and CDR2 is SMNVEV in the germline V gene (reference sequence). The CDR3 is made up of 13 amino acids. CDR3 DNA: TGTGCCAGCACCCGCGACAGTAGTCTTGGCTACACCTTC. It encodes CASTRDSSLGYTF.

This clone has a handful of counts. The V gene is TRBV6-6, the J gene TRBJ1-4; no firm D call. This CDR3 region has 13 residues. V was trimmed by 7 bases and J by 5 bases, leaving 11 bases between them. The V gene's germline CDR1 is MNHNY and CDR2 SVGAGI (reference sequence). Here the CDR3 DNA reads TGTGCCAGCATTTCGGGCGCCAATGAAAAACTGTTTTTT. This sequence encodes CASISGANEKLFF.